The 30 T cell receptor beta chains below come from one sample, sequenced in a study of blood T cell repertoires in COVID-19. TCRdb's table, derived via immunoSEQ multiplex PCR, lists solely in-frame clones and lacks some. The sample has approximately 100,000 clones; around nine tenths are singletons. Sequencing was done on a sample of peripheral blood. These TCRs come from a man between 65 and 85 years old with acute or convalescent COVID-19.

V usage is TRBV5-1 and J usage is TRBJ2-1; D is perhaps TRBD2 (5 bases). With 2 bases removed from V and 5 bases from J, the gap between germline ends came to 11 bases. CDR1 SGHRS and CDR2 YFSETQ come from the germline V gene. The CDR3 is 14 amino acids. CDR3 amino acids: CASSFFGDHNEQFF. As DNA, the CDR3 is TGCGCCAGCAGCTTTTTCGGGGATCACAATGAGCAGTTCTTC.

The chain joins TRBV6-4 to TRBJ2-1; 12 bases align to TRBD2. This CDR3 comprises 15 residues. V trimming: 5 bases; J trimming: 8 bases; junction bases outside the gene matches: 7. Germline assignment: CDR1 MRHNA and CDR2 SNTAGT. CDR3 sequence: CASSPGLAGFDEQFF. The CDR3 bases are TGTGCCAGCAGTCCCGGACTAGCGGGGTTCGATGAGCAGTTCTTC.

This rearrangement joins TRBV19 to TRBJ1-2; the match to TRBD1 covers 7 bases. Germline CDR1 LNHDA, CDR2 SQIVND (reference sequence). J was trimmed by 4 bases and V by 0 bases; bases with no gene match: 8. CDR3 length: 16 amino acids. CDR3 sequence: CASSIEGGQRPYGYTF. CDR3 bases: TGTGCCAGTAGTATAGAGGGGGGACAGCGTCCCTATGGCTACACCTTC. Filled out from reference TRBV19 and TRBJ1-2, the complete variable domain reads DGGITQSPKYLFRKEGQNVTLSCEQNLNHDAMYWYRQDPGQGLRLIYYSQIVNDFQKGDIAEGYSVSREKKESFPLTVTSAQKNPTAFYLCASSIEGGQRPYGYTFGSGTRLTVV.

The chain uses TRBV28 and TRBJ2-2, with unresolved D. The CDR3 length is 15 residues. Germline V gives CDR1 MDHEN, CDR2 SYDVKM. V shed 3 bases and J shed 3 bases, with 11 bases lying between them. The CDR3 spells CASSFSSFDTGELFF. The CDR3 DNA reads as TGTGCCAGCAGTTTTTCGAGTTTCGACACCGGGGAGCTGTTTTTT.

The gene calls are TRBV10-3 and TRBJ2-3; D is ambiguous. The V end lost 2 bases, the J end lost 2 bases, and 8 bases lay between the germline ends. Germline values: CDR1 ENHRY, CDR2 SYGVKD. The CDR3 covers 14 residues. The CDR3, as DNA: TGTGCCATCAGTGAGGGGCAATCCACAGATACGCAGTATTTT. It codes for CAISEGQSTDTQYF.

CDR3 amino acids: CATAGLPLYNEQFF. DNA of the CDR3: TGTGCCACCGCGGGCCTACCTTTGTACAATGAGCAGTTCTTC. The chain carries TRBV6-1 and TRBJ2-1, with D maybe TRBD2 (5 bases). The germline CDR1 and CDR2 sequences are MNHNS and SASEGT. The CDR3 has 14 residues. V lost 10 bases to trimming and J lost 4 bases, with 17 bases between them.

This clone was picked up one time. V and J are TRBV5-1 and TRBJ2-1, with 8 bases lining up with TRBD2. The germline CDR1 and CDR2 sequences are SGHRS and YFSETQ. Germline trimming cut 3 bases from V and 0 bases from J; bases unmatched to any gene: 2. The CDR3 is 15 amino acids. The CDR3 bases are TGCGCCAGCAGCTGGGCGGGGGGCTCCTACAATGAGCAGTTCTTC. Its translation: CASSWAGGSYNEQFF.

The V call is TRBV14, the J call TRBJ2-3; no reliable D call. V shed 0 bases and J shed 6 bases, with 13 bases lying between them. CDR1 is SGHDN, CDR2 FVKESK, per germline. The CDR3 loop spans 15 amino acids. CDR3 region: CASSQDVAAYDTQYF. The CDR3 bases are TGTGCCAGCAGCCAAGACGTAGCAGCATACGATACGCAGTATTTT.

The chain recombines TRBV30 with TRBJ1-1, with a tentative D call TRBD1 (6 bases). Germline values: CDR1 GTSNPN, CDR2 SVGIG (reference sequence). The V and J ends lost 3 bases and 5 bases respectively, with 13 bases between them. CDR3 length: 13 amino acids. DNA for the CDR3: TGTGCCTGGAGGGTAACAGGGTATACTGAAGCTTTCTTT. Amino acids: CAWRVTGYTEAFF.

The CDR3 loop reads CASTTRDSNQPQHF. The CDR3 region has the DNA TGTGCCAGCACCACCCGGGATAGCAATCAGCCCCAGCATTTT. The chain has TRBV6-5 and TRBJ1-5; D ambiguous. Germline CDR1 reads MNHEY; CDR2 reads SVGAGI. Trimming left V 7 bases short and J 0 bases short, with 10 bases between. CDR3 length: 14 amino acids.

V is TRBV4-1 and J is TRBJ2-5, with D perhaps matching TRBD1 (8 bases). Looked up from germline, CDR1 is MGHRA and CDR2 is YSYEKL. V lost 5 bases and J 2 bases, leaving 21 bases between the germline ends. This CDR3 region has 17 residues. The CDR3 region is CASSKNIQGGRQETQYF. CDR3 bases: TGCGCCAGCAGCAAGAATATACAGGGGGGGAGACAAGAGACCCAGTACTTC.

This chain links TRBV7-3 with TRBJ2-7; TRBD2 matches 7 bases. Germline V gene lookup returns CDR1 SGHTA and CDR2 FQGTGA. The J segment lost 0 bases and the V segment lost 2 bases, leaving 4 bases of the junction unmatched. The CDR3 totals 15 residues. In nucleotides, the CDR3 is TGTGCCAGCAGCTTAGGGGGGGACGCCTCCTACGAGCAGTACTTC. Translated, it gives CASSLGGDASYEQYF.

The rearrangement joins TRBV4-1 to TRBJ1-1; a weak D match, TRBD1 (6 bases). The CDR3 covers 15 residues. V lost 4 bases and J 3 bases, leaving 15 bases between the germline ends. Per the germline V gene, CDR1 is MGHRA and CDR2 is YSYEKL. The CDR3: CASSPQGLGDTEAFF. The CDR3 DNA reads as TGCGCCAGCAGCCCACAGGGATTAGGGGACACTGAAGCTTTCTTT.

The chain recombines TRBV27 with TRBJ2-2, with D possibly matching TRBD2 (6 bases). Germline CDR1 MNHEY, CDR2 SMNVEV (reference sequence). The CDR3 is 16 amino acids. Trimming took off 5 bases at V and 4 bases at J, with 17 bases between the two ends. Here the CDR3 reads CASSPFLTSRTGELFF. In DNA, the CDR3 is TGTGCCAGCAGTCCCTTCCTGACTAGTCGCACCGGGGAGCTGTTTTTT.

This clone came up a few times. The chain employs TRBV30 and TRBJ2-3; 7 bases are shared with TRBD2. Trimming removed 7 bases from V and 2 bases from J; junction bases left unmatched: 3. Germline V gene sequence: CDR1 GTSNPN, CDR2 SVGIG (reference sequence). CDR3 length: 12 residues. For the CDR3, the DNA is TGTGCCTTCGGACTAGTCACAGATACGCAGTATTTT. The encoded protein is CAFGLVTDTQYF.

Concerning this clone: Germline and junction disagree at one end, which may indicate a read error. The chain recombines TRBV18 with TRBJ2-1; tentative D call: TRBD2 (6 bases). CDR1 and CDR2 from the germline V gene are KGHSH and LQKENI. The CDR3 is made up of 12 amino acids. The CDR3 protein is CASSPLANEQFF. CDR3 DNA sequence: TGTGCCAGCTCCCCACTAGCAAATGAGCAGTTCTTC. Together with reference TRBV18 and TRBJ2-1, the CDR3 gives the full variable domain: NAGVMQNPRHLVRRRGQEARLRCSPMKGHSHVYWYRQLPEEGLKFMVYLQKENIIDESGMPKERFSAEFPKEGPSILRIQQVVRGDSAAYFCASSPLANEQFFGPGTRLTVL.

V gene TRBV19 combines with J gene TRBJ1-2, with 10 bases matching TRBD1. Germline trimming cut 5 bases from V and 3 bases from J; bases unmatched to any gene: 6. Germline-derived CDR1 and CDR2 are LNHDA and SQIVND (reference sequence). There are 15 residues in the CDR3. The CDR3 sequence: CASSPGQGGDYGYTF. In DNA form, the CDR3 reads TGTGCCAGTAGTCCTGGACAGGGGGGGGACTATGGCTACACCTTC.

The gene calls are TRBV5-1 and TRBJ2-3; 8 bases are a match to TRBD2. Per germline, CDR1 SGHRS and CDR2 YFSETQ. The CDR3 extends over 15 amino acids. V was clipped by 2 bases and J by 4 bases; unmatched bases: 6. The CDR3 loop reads CASSFLSGSSDTQYF. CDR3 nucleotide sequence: TGCGCCAGCAGCTTTCTAAGCGGGAGTTCAGATACGCAGTATTTT.

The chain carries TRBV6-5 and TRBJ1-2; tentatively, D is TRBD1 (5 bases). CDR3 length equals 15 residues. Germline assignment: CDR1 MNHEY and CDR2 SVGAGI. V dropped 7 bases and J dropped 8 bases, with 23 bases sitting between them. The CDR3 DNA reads TGTGCCAGCACCCCTGGGGTCGGGGGATCTCAGGGCTACACCTTC. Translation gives CASTPGVGGSQGYTF.

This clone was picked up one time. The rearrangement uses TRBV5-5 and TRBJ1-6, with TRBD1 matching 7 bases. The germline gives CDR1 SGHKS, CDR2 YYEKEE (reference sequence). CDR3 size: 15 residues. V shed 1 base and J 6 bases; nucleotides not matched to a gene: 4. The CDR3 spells CASSLWGQSNSPLHF. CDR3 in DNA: TGTGCCAGCAGCTTGTGGGGACAGAGTAATTCACCCCTCCACTTT.

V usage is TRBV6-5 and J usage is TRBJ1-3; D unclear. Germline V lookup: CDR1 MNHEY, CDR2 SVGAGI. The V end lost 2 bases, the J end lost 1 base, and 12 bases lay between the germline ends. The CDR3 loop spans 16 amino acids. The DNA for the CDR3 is TGTGCCAGCAGTTACAACGGACCGGGGTCTGGAAACACCATATATTTT. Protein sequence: CASSYNGPGSGNTIYF.

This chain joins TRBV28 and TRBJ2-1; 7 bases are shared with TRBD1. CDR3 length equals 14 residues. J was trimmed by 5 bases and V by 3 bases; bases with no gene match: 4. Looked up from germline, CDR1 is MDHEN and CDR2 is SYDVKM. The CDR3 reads CASSLGDRDNEQFF. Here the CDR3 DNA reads TGTGCCAGCAGTTTGGGCGACAGGGACAATGAGCAGTTCTTC. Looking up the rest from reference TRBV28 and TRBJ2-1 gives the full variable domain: DVKVTQSSRYLVKRTGEKVFLECVQDMDHENMFWYRQDPGLGLRLIYFSYDVKMKEKGDIPEGYSVSREKKERFSLILESASTNQTSMYLCASSLGDRDNEQFFGPGTRLTVL.

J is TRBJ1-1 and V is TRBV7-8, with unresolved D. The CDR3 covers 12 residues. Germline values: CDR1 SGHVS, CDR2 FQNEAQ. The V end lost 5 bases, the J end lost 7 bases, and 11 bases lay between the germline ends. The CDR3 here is CASSPGTLEAFF. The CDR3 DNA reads TGTGCCAGCAGCCCAGGAACTCTTGAAGCTTTCTTT.

The CDR3 DNA sequence: TGTGCCAGCAGCCACAGGGGGCGCTTAAGGTCTGAAGCTTTCTTT. Translation: CASSHRGRLRSEAFF. J is TRBJ1-1 and V is TRBV14; 8 nucleotides match TRBD1. CDR1 is SGHDN and CDR2 is FVKESK in the germline V gene. Germline trimming cut 3 bases from V and 6 bases from J; bases unmatched to any gene: 9. This CDR3 has 15 residues.

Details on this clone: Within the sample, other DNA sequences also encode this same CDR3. The CDR3 DNA reads TGTGCCAGCTCACCGGGACTGGCGACAGATACGCAGTATTTT. Protein sequence: CASSPGLATDTQYF. The chain combines TRBV18 with TRBJ2-3; the D gene is possibly TRBD2 (6 bases). With 3 bases removed from V and 3 bases from J, the gap between germline ends came to 10 bases. The length of the CDR3 is 14 residues. In germline, CDR1 is KGHSH, CDR2 LQKENI.

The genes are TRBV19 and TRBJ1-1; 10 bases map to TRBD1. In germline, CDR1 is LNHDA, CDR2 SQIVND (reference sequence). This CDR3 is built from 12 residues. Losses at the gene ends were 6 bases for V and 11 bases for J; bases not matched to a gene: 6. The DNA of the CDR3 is TGTGCCAGTAGACCGACAGGGGGCGCGGCTTTCTTT. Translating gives CASRPTGGAAFF. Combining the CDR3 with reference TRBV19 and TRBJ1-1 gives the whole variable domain DGGITQSPKYLFRKEGQNVTLSCEQNLNHDAMYWYRQDPGQGLRLIYYSQIVNDFQKGDIAEGYSVSREKKESFPLTVTSAQKNPTAFYLCASRPTGGAAFFGQGTRLTVV.

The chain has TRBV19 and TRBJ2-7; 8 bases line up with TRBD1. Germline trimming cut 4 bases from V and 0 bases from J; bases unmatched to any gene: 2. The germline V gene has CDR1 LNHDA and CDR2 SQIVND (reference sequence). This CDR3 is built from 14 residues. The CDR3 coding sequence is TGTGCCAGTAGTAGGGACAGGAGCTCCTACGAGCAGTACTTC. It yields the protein CASSRDRSSYEQYF.

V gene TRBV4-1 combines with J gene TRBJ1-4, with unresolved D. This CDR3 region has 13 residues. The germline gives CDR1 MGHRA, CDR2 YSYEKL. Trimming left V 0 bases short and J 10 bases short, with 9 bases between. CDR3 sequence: CASSQDRGRKLFF. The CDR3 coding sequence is TGCGCCAGCAGCCAAGATCGTGGGAGAAAACTGTTTTTT.

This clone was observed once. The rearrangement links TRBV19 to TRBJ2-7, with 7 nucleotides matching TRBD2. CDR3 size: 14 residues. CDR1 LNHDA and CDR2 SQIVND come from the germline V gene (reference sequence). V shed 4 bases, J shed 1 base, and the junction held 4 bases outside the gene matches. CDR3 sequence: CASSRREGSYEQYF. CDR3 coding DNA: TGTGCCAGTAGTAGAAGGGAGGGGTCCTACGAGCAGTACTTC.

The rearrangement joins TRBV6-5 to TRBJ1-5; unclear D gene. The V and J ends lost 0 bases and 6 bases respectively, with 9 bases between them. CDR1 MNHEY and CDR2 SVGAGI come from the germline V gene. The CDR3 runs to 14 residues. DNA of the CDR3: TGTGCCAGCAGTTACTCGAAAGCCTTTCAGCCCCAGCATTTT. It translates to CASSYSKAFQPQHF.